A selection of T cell receptor beta chains follows, all from one sample in a study of post-analysis software for immune sequencing data. From the PCR reads, TCRdb called clonotypes with MiXCR, one entry per CDR3 protein. Of about 160,000 distinct CDR3 sequences listed, about 34% are singletons. The specimen was blood, collected after autologous hematopoietic stem cell transplantation. Source of these receptors: a girl aged 10-17 years with multiple sclerosis. Both conserved end residues are part of each CDR3. Fields, in order: J gene, clone size, V gene, D gene, CDR3 DNA, CDR3 protein. The D gene is left open where the match is weak. A row's size may be missing; if present it is once, few, many or a size class.

j_gene: TRBJ2-5
abundance: .
v_gene: TRBV4-2
d_gene: TRBD2
CDR3nt: TGTGCCAGCAGCCAAGATTTAACTAGCGGGAGAGGGGAGACCCAGTACTTC
CDR3aa: CASSQDLTSGRGETQYF

j_gene: TRBJ1-1
abundance: .
v_gene: TRBV28
d_gene: .
CDR3nt: TGTGCCAGCAGGGGGACGCCCCCCACTGAAGCTTTCTTT
CDR3aa: CASRGTPPTEAFF

j_gene: TRBJ1-1
abundance: .
v_gene: TRBV27
d_gene: .
CDR3nt: TGTGCCAGCAGTTTGGGTCAGACGAACACTGAAGCTTTCTTT
CDR3aa: CASSLGQTNTEAFF

j_gene: TRBJ2-1
abundance: .
v_gene: TRBV27
d_gene: TRBD1
CDR3nt: TGTGCCAGCAGTCCCCACCGGGACAGGGGGCGGGATGAGCAGTTCTTC
CDR3aa: CASSPHRDRGRDEQFF

j_gene: TRBJ1-6
abundance: few
v_gene: TRBV4-3
d_gene: .
CDR3nt: TGCGCCAGCAGCCCCTCCGAGGGGCTAGGGGGTTCACCCCTCCACTTT
CDR3aa: CASSPSEGLGGSPLHF

j_gene: TRBJ2-5
abundance: few
v_gene: TRBV24-1
d_gene: TRBD1
CDR3nt: TGTGCCACCAGTGATTCCGGGACAGGGCTAGAGACCCAGTACTTC
CDR3aa: CATSDSGTGLETQYF

j_gene: TRBJ2-7
abundance: few
v_gene: TRBV28
d_gene: TRBD2
CDR3nt: TGTGCCAGCAGCTCGGGTGCGGCGGGAGGCTCGTCCTACGAGCAGTACTTC
CDR3aa: CASSSGAAGGSSYEQYF

j_gene: TRBJ2-7
abundance: few
v_gene: TRBV7-2
d_gene: .
CDR3nt: TGTGCCAGCAGCTTAGTCGGCAGGGCGGGGGAGCAGTACTTC
CDR3aa: CASSLVGRAGEQYF

j_gene: TRBJ2-1
abundance: once
v_gene: TRBV30
d_gene: .
CDR3nt: TGTGCCTGGAGTGTGAGTAGCGGACCCTACAATGAGCAGTTCTTC
CDR3aa: CAWSVSSGPYNEQFF

j_gene: TRBJ2-5
abundance: few
v_gene: TRBV20-1
d_gene: .
CDR3nt: TGCAGTGCGACGACTAGGGACCAAGAGACCCAGTACTTC
CDR3aa: CSATTRDQETQYF

j_gene: TRBJ2-4
abundance: .
v_gene: TRBV20-1
d_gene: .
CDR3nt: TGCAGTGCTAGCAACTCGGACCGTCAGTACTTC
CDR3aa: CSASNSDRQYF

j_gene: TRBJ1-1
abundance: .
v_gene: TRBV4-1
d_gene: .
CDR3nt: TGCGCCAGCAGACGTAACAGTGAAGCTTTCTTT
CDR3aa: CASRRNSEAFF

j_gene: TRBJ2-4
abundance: .
v_gene: TRBV13
d_gene: .
CDR3nt: TGTGCCAGCAGCTTACTGGGGGCAGCCAAAAACATTCAGTACTTC
CDR3aa: CASSLLGAAKNIQYF

j_gene: TRBJ2-3
abundance: .
v_gene: TRBV7-2
d_gene: TRBD1
CDR3nt: TGTGCCAGCAGCCGGAGACAGGGCAGCACAGATACGCAGTATTTT
CDR3aa: CASSRRQGSTDTQYF

j_gene: TRBJ2-7
abundance: .
v_gene: TRBV6-5
d_gene: .
CDR3nt: TGTGCCAGCCGGGGACTCCCGACCTACGAGCAGTACTTC
CDR3aa: CASRGLPTYEQYF

j_gene: TRBJ2-2
abundance: .
v_gene: TRBV29-1
d_gene: TRBD1
CDR3nt: TGCAGCGGCCGACAGGGGGCGGTTTCCGGGGAGCGGTTTTTT
CDR3aa: CSGRQGAVSGERFF

j_gene: TRBJ2-7
abundance: .
v_gene: TRBV5-6
d_gene: .
CDR3nt: TGTGCCAGCAGCTTGGGCGGACAGCTAACCTACGAGCAGTACTTC
CDR3aa: CASSLGGQLTYEQYF

j_gene: TRBJ2-7
abundance: few
v_gene: TRBV5-8
d_gene: TRBD2
CDR3nt: TGTGCCAGCAGCTCGGGACTAGCGGGCCCCAACGAGCAGTACTTC
CDR3aa: CASSSGLAGPNEQYF

j_gene: TRBJ2-2
abundance: few
v_gene: TRBV5-1
d_gene: .
CDR3nt: TGCGCCAGCAGCTTAGAGGGGGATGTGGTCTCGACCGGGGAGCTGTTTTTT
CDR3aa: CASSLEGDVVSTGELFF

j_gene: TRBJ2-4
abundance: .
v_gene: TRBV18
d_gene: .
CDR3nt: TGTGCCAGCTCACCCGTTCGGGGGGCTGACATTCAGTACTTC
CDR3aa: CASSPVRGADIQYF

j_gene: TRBJ1-1
abundance: few
v_gene: TRBV12-3/TRBV12-4
d_gene: .
CDR3nt: TGTGCCAGCAGACTAGGACAGAACACTGAAGCTTTCTTT
CDR3aa: CASRLGQNTEAFF

j_gene: TRBJ1-1
abundance: .
v_gene: TRBV25-1
d_gene: .
CDR3nt: TGTGCCAGCAGTGGGCAGGGGCCCATGAACACTGAAGCTTTCTTT
CDR3aa: CASSGQGPMNTEAFF

j_gene: TRBJ1-2
abundance: many
v_gene: TRBV9
d_gene: .
CDR3nt: TGTGCCAGCAGTGCCAACCCGGGGATTCAAAATGGCTACACCTTC
CDR3aa: CASSANPGIQNGYTF